The following is a T cell receptor (beta chain) sequence with its context. These data originate in a study of T cell responses to AZD1222 COVID-19 vaccine. Per germline, CDR1 SGHNT and CDR2 YYREEE (reference sequence). The V and J ends lost 5 bases and 6 bases, in that order; junction bases with no gene match: 4. The length of the CDR3 is 14 residues. Measured with immunoSEQ multiplex PCR; TCRdb has only the in-frame clones, and not every one. The table lists around 100,000 clones, roughly 80% of them singletons, with about 9% in the top ten. The sample was peripheral blood, taken on day 0 of AZD1222 vaccination. The chain has TRBV5-4 and TRBJ1-4; 10 nucleotides agree with TRBD1. The receptor was derived from an adult in good health. In nucleotides, the CDR3 is TGTGCCAGCAGGGCCGGGACAGGGGATGAAAAACTGTTTTTT. It is translated as CASRAGTGDEKLFF.